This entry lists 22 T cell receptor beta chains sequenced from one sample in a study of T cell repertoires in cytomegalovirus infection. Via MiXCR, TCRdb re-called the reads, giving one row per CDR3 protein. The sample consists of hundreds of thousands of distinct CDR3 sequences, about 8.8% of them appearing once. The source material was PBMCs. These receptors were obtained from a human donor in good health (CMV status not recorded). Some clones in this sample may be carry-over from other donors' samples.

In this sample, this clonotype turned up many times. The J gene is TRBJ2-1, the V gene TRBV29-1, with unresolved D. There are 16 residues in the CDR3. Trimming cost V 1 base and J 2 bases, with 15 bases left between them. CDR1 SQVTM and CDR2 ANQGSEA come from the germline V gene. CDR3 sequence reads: CSVEGTVPWAYNEQFF. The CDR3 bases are TGCAGCGTTGAAGGTACGGTACCGTGGGCCTACAATGAGCAGTTCTTC.

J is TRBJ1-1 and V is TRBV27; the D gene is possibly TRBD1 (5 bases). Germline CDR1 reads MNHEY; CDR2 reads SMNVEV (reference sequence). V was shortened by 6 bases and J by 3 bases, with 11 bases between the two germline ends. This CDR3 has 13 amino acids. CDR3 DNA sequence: TGTGCCAGCAGCGGGGGACTGCACACTGAAGCTTTCTTT. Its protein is CASSGGLHTEAFF.

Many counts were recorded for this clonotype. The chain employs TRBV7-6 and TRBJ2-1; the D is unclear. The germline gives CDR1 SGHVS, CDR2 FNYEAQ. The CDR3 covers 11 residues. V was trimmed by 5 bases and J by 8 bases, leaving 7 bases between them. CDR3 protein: CASSPGDEQFF. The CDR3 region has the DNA TGTGCCAGCAGCCCTGGGGATGAGCAGTTCTTC.

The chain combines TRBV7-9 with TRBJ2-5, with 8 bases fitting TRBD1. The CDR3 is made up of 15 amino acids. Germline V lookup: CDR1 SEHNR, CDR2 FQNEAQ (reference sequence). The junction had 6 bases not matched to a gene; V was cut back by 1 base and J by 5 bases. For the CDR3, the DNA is TGTGCCAGCAGCTTAGTCGGACAGGGTGTGGAGACCCAGTACTTC. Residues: CASSLVGQGVETQYF. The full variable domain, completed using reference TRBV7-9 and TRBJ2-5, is DTGVSQNPRHKITKRGQNVTFRCDPISEHNRLYWYRQTLGQGPEFLTYFQNEAQLEKSRLLSDRFSAERPKGSFSTLEIQRTEQGDSAMYLCASSLVGQGVETQYFGPGTRLLVL.

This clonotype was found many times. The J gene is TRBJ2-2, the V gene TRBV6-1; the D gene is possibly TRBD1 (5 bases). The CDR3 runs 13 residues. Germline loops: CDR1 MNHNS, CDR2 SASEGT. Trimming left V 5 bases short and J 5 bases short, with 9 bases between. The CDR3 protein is CASSFPGTGELFF. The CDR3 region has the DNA TGTGCCAGCAGTTTCCCAGGGACCGGGGAGCTGTTTTTT.

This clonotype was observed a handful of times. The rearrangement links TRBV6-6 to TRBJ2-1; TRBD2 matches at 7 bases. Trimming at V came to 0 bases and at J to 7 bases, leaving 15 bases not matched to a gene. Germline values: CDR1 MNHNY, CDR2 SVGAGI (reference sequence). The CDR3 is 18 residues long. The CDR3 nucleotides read TGTGCCAGCAGTTACTCGGCGTCAGCGGGATCGACGGGGAATGAGCAGTTCTTC. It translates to CASSYSASAGSTGNEQFF.

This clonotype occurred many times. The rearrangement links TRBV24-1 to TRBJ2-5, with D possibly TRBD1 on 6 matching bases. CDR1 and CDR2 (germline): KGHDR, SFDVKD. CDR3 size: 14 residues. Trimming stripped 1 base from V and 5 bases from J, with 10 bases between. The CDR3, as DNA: TGTGCCACCAGTGATTTCAGGGGTGGGGAGACCCAGTACTTC. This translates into CATSDFRGGETQYF.

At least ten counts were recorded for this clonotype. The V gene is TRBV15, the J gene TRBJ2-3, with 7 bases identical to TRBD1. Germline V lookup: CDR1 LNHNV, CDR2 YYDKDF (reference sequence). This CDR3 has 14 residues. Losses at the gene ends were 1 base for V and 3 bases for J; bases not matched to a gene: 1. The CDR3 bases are TGTGCCACCAGCAGAGGACAGGGAACAGATACGCAGTATTTT. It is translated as CATSRGQGTDTQYF.

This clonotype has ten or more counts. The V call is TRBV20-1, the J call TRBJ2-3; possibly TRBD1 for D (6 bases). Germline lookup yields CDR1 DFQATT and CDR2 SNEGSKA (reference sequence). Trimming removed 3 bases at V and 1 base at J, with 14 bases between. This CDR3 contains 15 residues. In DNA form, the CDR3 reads TGCAGTGCTAGCCATCGACAGGCGGGCACAGATACGCAGTATTTT. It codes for CSASHRQAGTDTQYF.

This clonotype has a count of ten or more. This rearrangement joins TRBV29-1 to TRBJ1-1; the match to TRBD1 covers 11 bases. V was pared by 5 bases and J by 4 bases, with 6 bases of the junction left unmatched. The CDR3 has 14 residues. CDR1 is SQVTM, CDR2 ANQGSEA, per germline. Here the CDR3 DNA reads TGCAGCGTTCCAGGACAGGGGGCAGGCACTGAAGCTTTCTTT. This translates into CSVPGQGAGTEAFF.

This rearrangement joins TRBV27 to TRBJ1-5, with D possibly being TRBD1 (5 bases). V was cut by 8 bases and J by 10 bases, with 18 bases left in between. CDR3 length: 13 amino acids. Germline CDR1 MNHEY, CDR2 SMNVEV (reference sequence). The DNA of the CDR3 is TGTGCCAGCGCCTTGGGCAGGGAGCAACCCCAGCATTTT. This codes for CASALGREQPQHF.

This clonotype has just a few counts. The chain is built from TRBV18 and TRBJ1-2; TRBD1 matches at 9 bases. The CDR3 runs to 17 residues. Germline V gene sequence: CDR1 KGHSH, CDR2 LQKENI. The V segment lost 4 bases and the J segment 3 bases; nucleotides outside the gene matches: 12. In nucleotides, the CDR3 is TGTGCCAGCTCACTGATCGGGACAGGGAAAACCTACTATGGCTACACCTTC. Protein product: CASSLIGTGKTYYGYTF.

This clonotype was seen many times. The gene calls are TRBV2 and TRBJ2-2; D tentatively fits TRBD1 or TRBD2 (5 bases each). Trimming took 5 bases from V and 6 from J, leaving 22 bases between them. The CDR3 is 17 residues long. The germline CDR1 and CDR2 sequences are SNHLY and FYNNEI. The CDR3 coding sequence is TGTGCCAGCAGTCTAGACCCGGGACGCGTCTTCCCCGGGGAGCTGTTTTTT. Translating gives CASSLDPGRVFPGELFF.

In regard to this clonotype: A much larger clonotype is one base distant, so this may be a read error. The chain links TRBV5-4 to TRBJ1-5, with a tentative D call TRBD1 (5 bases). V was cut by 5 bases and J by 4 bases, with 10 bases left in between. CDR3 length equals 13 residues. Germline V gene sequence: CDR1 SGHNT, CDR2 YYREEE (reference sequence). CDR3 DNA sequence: TGTGCCAGCAGTCTGGACAAAAATCAGCCCCAGCATTTT. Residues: CASSLDKNQPQHF.

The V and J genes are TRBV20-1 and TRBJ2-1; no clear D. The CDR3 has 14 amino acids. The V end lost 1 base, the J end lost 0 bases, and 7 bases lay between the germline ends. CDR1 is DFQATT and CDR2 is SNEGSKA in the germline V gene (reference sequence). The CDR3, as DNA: TGCAGTGCTAGAGTCTCGAGCTCCTACAATGAGCAGTTCTTC. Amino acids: CSARVSSSYNEQFF.

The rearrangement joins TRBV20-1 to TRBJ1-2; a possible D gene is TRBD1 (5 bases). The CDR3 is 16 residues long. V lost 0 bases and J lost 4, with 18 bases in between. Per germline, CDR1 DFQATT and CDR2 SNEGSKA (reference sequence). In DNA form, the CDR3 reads TGCAGTGCTAGAGATCCCAACGCCAGGGAAGGCTATGGCTACACCTTC. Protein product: CSARDPNAREGYGYTF.

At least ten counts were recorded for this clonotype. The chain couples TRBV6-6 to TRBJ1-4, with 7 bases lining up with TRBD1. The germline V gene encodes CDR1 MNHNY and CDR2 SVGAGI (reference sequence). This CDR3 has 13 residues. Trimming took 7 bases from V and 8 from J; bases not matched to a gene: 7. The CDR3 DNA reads TGTGCCAGCATGAGGCAGGGGGAGGAAAAACTGTTTTTT. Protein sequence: CASMRQGEEKLFF.

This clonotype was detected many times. CDR3 DNA sequence: TGTGCCAGCAGTTTCCGAGCGGGGGTACAATACAATGAGCAGTTCTTC. As protein: CASSFRAGVQYNEQFF. This sequence joins TRBV27 and TRBJ2-1; 8 nucleotides line up with TRBD2. This CDR3 comprises 16 residues. From germline, CDR1 is MNHEY and CDR2 SMNVEV (reference sequence). The J segment lost 4 bases and the V segment lost 3 bases, leaving 8 bases of the junction unmatched.

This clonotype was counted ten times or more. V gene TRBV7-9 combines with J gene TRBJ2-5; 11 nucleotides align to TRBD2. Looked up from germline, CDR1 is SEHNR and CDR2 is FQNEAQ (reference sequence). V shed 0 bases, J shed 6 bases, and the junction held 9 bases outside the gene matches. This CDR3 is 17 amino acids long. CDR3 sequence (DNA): TGTGCCAGCAGCTTAGCTAGCGGGGGGGCTCGATCGAAGACCCAGTACTTC. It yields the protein CASSLASGGARSKTQYF.

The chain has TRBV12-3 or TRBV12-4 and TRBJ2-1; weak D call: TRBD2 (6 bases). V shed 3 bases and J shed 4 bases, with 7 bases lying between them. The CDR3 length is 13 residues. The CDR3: CASSFAGYNEQFF. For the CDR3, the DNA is TGTGCCAGCAGTTTTGCGGGGTACAATGAGCAGTTCTTC.

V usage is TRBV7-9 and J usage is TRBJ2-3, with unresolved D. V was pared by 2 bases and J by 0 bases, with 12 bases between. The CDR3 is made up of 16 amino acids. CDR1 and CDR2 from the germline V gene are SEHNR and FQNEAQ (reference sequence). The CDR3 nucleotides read TGTGCCAGCAGCTTATTCCGGGTCCAGAGCACAGATACGCAGTATTTT. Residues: CASSLFRVQSTDTQYF.

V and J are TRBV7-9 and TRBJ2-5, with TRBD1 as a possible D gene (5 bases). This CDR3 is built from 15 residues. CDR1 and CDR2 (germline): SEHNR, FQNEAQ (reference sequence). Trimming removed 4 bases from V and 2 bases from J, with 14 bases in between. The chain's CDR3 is CASSYEWGFQETQYF. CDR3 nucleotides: TGTGCCAGCAGCTACGAATGGGGCTTTCAAGAGACCCAGTACTTC.